The 2 T cell receptor beta chains given below trace back to one sample, sequenced in a study of blood T cell repertoires in COVID-19. Profiling relied on immunoSEQ multiplex PCR, and the TCRdb table lists in-frame clones only, not all of them. The data contain under 200,000 clones, roughly 88% of them seen just once; the ten biggest clones take up 6.5% to 8%. Sequenced: PBMCs or T cells enriched from blood (not recorded which). The origin of the receptors is a woman between 45 and 60 years old who had recovered from COVID-19.

The DNA for the CDR3 is TGCAGCGTTGCGGAGGCCTATGGCTACACCTTC. The encoded protein is CSVAEAYGYTF. The chain is built from TRBV29-1 and TRBJ1-2; D remains ambiguous. CDR3 size: 11 residues. Trimming cost V 4 bases and J 4 bases, with 7 bases left between them. Looked up from germline, CDR1 is SQVTM and CDR2 is ANQGSEA.

J is TRBJ1-4 and V is TRBV27; D perhaps matches TRBD1 (5 bases). This CDR3 contains 17 residues. V shed 2 bases and J shed 0 bases, with 13 bases lying between them. Germline CDR1 MNHEY, CDR2 SMNVEV (reference sequence). In DNA, the CDR3 is TGTGCCAGCAGTTTACGGGGGGGAAGGACAACTAATGAAAAACTGTTTTTT. Translating it yields CASSLRGGRTTNEKLFF.